Listed here are 13 T cell receptor beta chains from one sample, sequenced in a study of CD8 T cells in ankylosing spondylitis. General study results and limits: Seemingly characteristic of ankylosing spondylitis blood was a TCR beta motif consisting of eight highly homologous variants.

The antigens these receptors bind are not known. Using its own MiXCR run on the 5' RACE reads, TCRdb lists one record per CDR3 protein. The sample has some 220,000 distinct CDR3 sequences, more than 5.5% seen once. The sample comprised blood, either unsorted or a sorted T cell fraction (not recorded which). These receptor sequences come from a male donor with ankylosing spondylitis.

This chain connects TRBV4-3 to TRBJ2-1, with 10 positions matching TRBD2. The J segment lost 7 bases and the V segment lost 0 bases, leaving 15 bases of the junction unmatched. The germline CDR1 and CDR2 sequences are LGHNA and YSLEER. CDR3 length: 19 residues. This CDR3 reads CASSQDFVWASGSMNEQFF. The CDR3 DNA reads TGCGCCAGCAGCCAAGATTTTGTATGGGCTAGCGGGAGTATGAATGAGCAGTTCTTC.

This clonotype was observed many times. V is TRBV28 and J is TRBJ1-4; the D gene is possibly TRBD1 (5 bases). Per the germline V gene, CDR1 is MDHEN and CDR2 is SYDVKM. CDR3 length: 16 residues. Trimming shortened V by 1 base and J by 3 bases, and 12 bases separated the two germline ends. As DNA, the CDR3 is TGTGCCAGCAGTTTATACCGTGGGGGAGCTAATGAAAAACTGTTTTTT. Protein sequence: CASSLYRGGANEKLFF.

This clonotype has a handful of counts. The chain couples TRBV28 to TRBJ2-3; D not resolved. The V and J ends lost 2 bases and 1 base respectively, with 13 bases between them. Germline CDR1 and CDR2: MDHEN and SYDVKM. The CDR3 loop spans 16 amino acids. The DNA of the CDR3 is TGTGCCAGCAGTTTACCTGGCCATCCTGGCACAGATACGCAGTATTTT. Protein: CASSLPGHPGTDTQYF.

This clonotype was seen ten or more times. The chain couples TRBV18 to TRBJ2-1; a possible D gene is TRBD2 (5 bases). V was shortened by 6 bases and J by 10 bases, with 22 bases between the two germline ends. From germline, CDR1 is KGHSH and CDR2 LQKENI. The CDR3 runs to 15 residues. CDR3 nucleotides: TGTGCCAGCTCTCAGGTTCGCGGGCTTACGGGGGAGCAGTTCTTC. It translates to CASSQVRGLTGEQFF.

This clonotype was observed a handful of times. The chain joins TRBV9 to TRBJ2-6; the D is unclear. The CDR3 loop spans 16 amino acids. The V gene lost 0 bases and the J gene lost 1 base, with 8 bases spanning the gap. Looked up from germline, CDR1 is SGDLS and CDR2 is YYNGEE. DNA for the CDR3: TGTGCCAGCAGCGTAGCCCGGCAGTCTGGGGCCAACGTCCTGACTTTC. Translation gives CASSVARQSGANVLTF.

This clonotype came up many times. J is TRBJ2-2 and V is TRBV24-1; possibly TRBD1 for D (5 bases). Germline assignment: CDR1 KGHDR and CDR2 SFDVKD. V gave up 4 bases and J gave up 6 bases, with 14 bases separating them. This CDR3 has 15 residues. CDR3 nucleotides: TGTGCCACCAGTGACTTGGACATTAGTCCCGGGGAGCTGTTTTTT. The encoded protein is CATSDLDISPGELFF.

Details on this clonotype: An end of the junction does not agree with germline; a read error may underlie this. The chain employs TRBV7-7 and TRBJ2-2; D uncertain. CDR1 is SSHAT and CDR2 is FNYEAQ in the germline V gene (reference sequence). CDR3 size: 13 residues. The CDR3 reads CASSWKATGELFF. The CDR3 nucleotides are TGTGCTAGCAGCTGGAAAGCCACCGGGGAGCTGTTTTTT.

This clonotype was observed a handful of times. This chain uses TRBV30 with TRBJ2-1, with D possibly TRBD2 on 6 matching bases. Trimming removed 1 base at V and 2 bases at J, with 15 bases between. The CDR3 spans 16 residues. Germline V gene sequence: CDR1 GTSNPN, CDR2 SVGIG (reference sequence). This CDR3 reads CAWSAGMGGPYNEQFF. CDR3 nucleotide sequence: TGTGCCTGGAGTGCGGGGATGGGGGGACCCTACAATGAGCAGTTCTTC.

This clonotype was seen repeatedly, ten times or more. The gene calls are TRBV9 and TRBJ2-7; D may correspond to TRBD1 or TRBD2 (5 bases each). The V end was cut by 0 bases, the J end by 4 bases, with 14 bases between. The CDR3 totals 15 residues. Germline V gives CDR1 SGDLS, CDR2 YYNGEE. This CDR3 reads CASSVGAGSPYEQYF. The CDR3 DNA reads TGTGCCAGCAGCGTAGGGGCAGGGAGTCCTTACGAGCAGTACTTC.

The sample holds many counts of this clonotype. The chain links TRBV30 to TRBJ2-7; no clear D gene. Germline CDR1 GTSNPN, CDR2 SVGIG (reference sequence). The CDR3 contains 11 residues. V lost 0 bases, J lost 5 bases, and 5 bases lay in between. The CDR3 loop is CAWSVSHEQYF. The CDR3 DNA reads as TGTGCCTGGAGTGTAAGCCACGAGCAGTACTTC.

This clonotype was seen many times. The chain carries TRBV6-2 or TRBV6-3 and TRBJ2-7, with D perhaps TRBD1 or TRBD2 (5 bases each). This CDR3 spans 14 amino acids. Trimming removed 7 bases from V and 5 bases from J, with 18 bases in between. CDR1 and CDR2 (germline): MNHEY, SVGEGT. CDR3 in DNA: TGTGCCAGCACGAGGGGCAGGCCCTCGGACGAGCAGTACTTC. As protein: CASTRGRPSDEQYF.

V gene TRBV7-6 combines with J gene TRBJ2-7; possibly TRBD1 for D (6 bases). The CDR3 extends over 14 amino acids. The germline CDR1 and CDR2 sequences are SGHVS and FNYEAQ. Deletions cut 1 base from V and 4 bases from J, with 11 bases between. CDR3 sequence reads: CASSLGQELYEQYF. CDR3 bases: TGTGCCAGCAGCTTAGGACAGGAGTTATACGAGCAGTACTTC. Full variable domain (outside the CDR3, taken from reference TRBV7-6 and TRBJ2-7): GAGVSQSPRYKVTKRGQDVALRCDPISGHVSLYWYRQALGQGPEFLTYFNYEAQQDKSGLPNDRFSAERPEGSISTLTIQRTEQRDSAMYRCASSLGQELYEQYFGPGTRLTVT.

The chain employs TRBV4-2 and TRBJ2-4; 9 positions agree with TRBD2. V lost 0 bases to trimming and J lost 1 base; unmatched junction nucleotides: 16. Germline CDR1 reads LGHNA; CDR2 reads YNFKEQ. The CDR3 has 21 residues. The CDR3 here is CASSQDQRIGSGGLAKNIQYF. In DNA, the CDR3 is TGTGCCAGCAGCCAAGATCAGCGTATTGGGAGCGGGGGGTTGGCCAAAAACATTCAGTACTTC.